This T cell receptor (beta chain) was sequenced in a study of blood T cell repertoires in COVID-19. This CDR3 spans 17 amino acids. The germline CDR1 and CDR2 sequences are SEHNR and FQNEAQ (reference sequence). The ends lost 5 bases at V and 1 base at J; junction bases unmatched: 10. Using immunoSEQ multiplex PCR, the repertoire was profiled, and TCRdb retains in-frame clones only, with some absent. The sample has approximately 300,000 clones, 86% seen once. V is TRBV7-9 and J is TRBJ1-1; 10 bases line up with TRBD1. What was sequenced was peripheral blood. The TCR originated in a woman aged 45 to 65 with acute or convalescent COVID-19. The CDR3, as DNA: TGTGCCAGCAGCGGGCCGGGACAGGGGATGTCGAACACTGAAGCTTTCTTT. It yields the protein CASSGPGQGMSNTEAFF.